The rows below give T cell receptor beta chains drawn from one sample of a study of blood T cell repertoires in COVID-19. Assay: immunoSEQ multiplex PCR; the TCRdb copy retains only in-frame clones and omits some. The table shows under 200,000 clones, with more than 75% occurring only once. Input material: peripheral blood. These receptors originate from a woman aged 45-60 years with COVID-19, enrolled during active disease. The conserved cysteine and the conserved F or W are not part of the CDR3 here.

TRBV7-8	TRBJ2-3	ASSLTRTSGSTDTQY
TRBV7-9	TRBJ2-2	ASRTGDLGELF
TRBV10-3	TRBJ2-1	ATTGGYNEQF
TRBV6-5	TRBJ2-2	ASSYGPAGELF
TRBV6-2/TRBV6-3	TRBJ2-1	ASSYSASGANEQF
TRBV6-2/TRBV6-3	TRBJ1-1	ASSYAGNTEAF
TRBV7-6	TRBJ2-1	ASSSGQGGGPYNEQF
TRBV7-2	TRBJ2-5	ASSTRAPGDYRETQY
TRBV5-1	TRBJ2-5	ASSFWEDQETQY
TRBV4-3	TRBJ2-3	ASSQDGDRDADTQY
TRBV15	TRBJ2-3	ATSRRLAGGHGDTQY
TRBV3-1/TRBV3-2	TRBJ2-1	ASSHGTSGDNEQF
TRBV6-5	TRBJ1-3	ASSYSRGFSGNTIY
TRBV9	TRBJ2-7	ASSVGLAGGRSEQY
TRBV5-6	TRBJ1-2	ASSANRVSYT
TRBV30	TRBJ1-3	AWGTGNTIY
TRBV30	TRBJ1-6	AWSVQTIPPLH
TRBV28	TRBJ2-2	ASSFGDRGLAGELF
TRBV5-1	TRBJ2-4	ASSFQGRTENIQY
TRBV19	TRBJ2-7	ASSLHFFGAYEQY
TRBV6-5	TRBJ2-7	ASSYTGDSEQY
TRBV7-2	TRBJ2-3	ASSLEAGGRTDTQY
TRBV6-1	TRBJ2-5	ASSERTGVETQY
TRBV3-1/TRBV3-2	TRBJ2-1	ASSQFSAGEQF
TRBV4-1	TRBJ2-7	ASSQVGGAGYEQY
TRBV30	TRBJ2-7	AWSPRTDPFYEQY
TRBV5-1	TRBJ2-7	ASSYETGFYEQY
TRBV3-1/TRBV3-2	TRBJ1-4	ASSAWEEKLF
TRBV29-1	TRBJ2-5	SVEFDRGETQY
TRBV5-5	TRBJ2-2	ASSLTRGSNTGELF
TRBV9	TRBJ2-1	ASTLGGSSYNEQF
TRBV5-3	TRBJ1-2	ARTINSGTGAVIYGYT
TRBV28	TRBJ1-1	ASSPPYSGGTEAF
TRBV11-1	TRBJ2-1	ASSPQDRVPYNEQF
TRBV3-1/TRBV3-2	TRBJ2-3	ASSQEWAEPH
TRBV7-9	TRBJ2-7	ASSLSGDRTYEQY
TRBV10-3	TRBJ1-3	ALWTGDSSGNTIY
TRBV2	TRBJ2-1	ASIQAGLAMGNEQF
TRBV7-2	TRBJ2-5	ASSTVGGGLQETQY
TRBV12-3/TRBV12-4	TRBJ2-7	ASSFKGSDEQY
TRBV28	TRBJ2-7	ASAAGVSYEQY
TRBV6-1	TRBJ1-1	ASSDGTGGLLFTEAF
TRBV12-3/TRBV12-4	TRBJ2-7	ATRAANSYEQY